This note documents a single T cell receptor (beta chain) sequence. Its specificity is unknown. The PCR made use of 60 Vbeta and 13 Jbeta primers. Profiling relied on immunoSEQ multiplex PCR, and the TCRdb table lists in-frame clones only, not all of them. The ten most abundant clones cover around 3.2% of a sample with around 97,000 clones. The sample belongs to a study of cytomegalovirus exposure and HLA in healthy donors. Germline V lookup: CDR1 SGHRS, CDR2 YFSETQ. The V and J ends lost 0 bases and 2 bases, in that order; junction bases with no gene match: 6. This CDR3 region has 16 residues. Study conclusions and caveats: A later analysis appeared to link common viral pathogens to several of the most significant clusters.

The rearrangement links TRBV5-1 to TRBJ2-5, with TRBD1 matching 8 bases. This sequence originates from a man aged 40-55 years in good health and CMV-seronegative. The sequenced material came from PBMCs. The CDR3 loop reads CASSLGGTGMQETQYF. CDR3 DNA: TGCGCCAGCAGCTTGGGGGGGACAGGAATGCAAGAGACCCAGTACTTC.